Listed below are T cell receptor beta chains from one sample, sequenced in a study of OX40 agonist ivuxolimab in advanced cancers. Method: immunoSEQ multiplex PCR; TCRdb's copy keeps in-frame clones and lacks some. Of around 66,000 clones in the sample, approximately 89% were seen once. The input for sequencing was CD4+ or CD8+ T cells sorted from blood, taken in a trial of the OX40 agonist ivuxolimab. The receptors were sampled from an adult with an advanced solid tumor such as melanoma, head and neck, liver or kidney cancer. CDR3s include the opening cysteine and the closing phenylalanine or tryptophan. Fields, in order: CDR3 DNA, CDR3 protein, V gene, J gene, D gene, clone size. A D gene is named only where the DNA matches it firmly. Clone size appears in some rows only: once, few, many, or a class for an expanded clone.

TGTGCCAGCAACTGGGAGAACACTGAAGCTTTCTTT,CASNWENTEAFF,TRBV28,TRBJ1-1,.,.
TGTGCCAGCAGCTTACCTTACTCAGATACGCAGTATTTT,CASSLPYSDTQYF,TRBV7-9,TRBJ2-3,.,.
TGCAGCGGGACAGGGGAGAACAACTACGAGCAGTACTTC,CSGTGENNYEQYF,TRBV29-1,TRBJ2-7,TRBD1,.
TGTGCCACATCGAAGCGGGACAGCCCCTACGAGCAGTACTTC,CATSKRDSPYEQYF,TRBV5-4,TRBJ2-7,.,.
TGTGCCAGCAACGTCGGGCCCGGGGTGACTGAAGCTTTCTTT,CASNVGPGVTEAFF,TRBV6-5,TRBJ1-1,.,.
TGTGCCAGCAGTTCGTCCAGGGGGCTCAATTCACCCCTCCACTTT,CASSSSRGLNSPLHF,TRBV27,TRBJ1-6,TRBD1,.
TGTGCCAGCAGCTTAGGACAGAGTCTGTTTTTT,CASSLGQSLFF,TRBV7-2,TRBJ1-4,.,.
TGCAGCGTTGAAGAAGGTGGTCGTGGCTACACCTTC,CSVEEGGRGYTF,TRBV29-1,TRBJ1-2,.,.
TGTGCCAGCAGCTTAGTGTCTAACAATGAGCAGTTCTTC,CASSLVSNNEQFF,TRBV7-2,TRBJ2-1,.,.
TGTGCCAGCAGCTTAGGTCGGCGGGGGGCTGACACAGATACGCAGTATTTT,CASSLGRRGADTDTQYF,TRBV11-1,TRBJ2-3,TRBD2,.
TGTGCCAGTTCCCAGGGGGCGGACAATCAGCCCCAGCATTTT,CASSQGADNQPQHF,TRBV27,TRBJ1-5,TRBD1,.
TGTGCCAGCAGCTTAGGAGCCAGAAAAAACATTCAGTACTTC,CASSLGARKNIQYF,TRBV13,TRBJ2-4,.,.
TGTGCCAGCAGACCTCTTAGCACAGATACGCAGTATTTT,CASRPLSTDTQYF,TRBV7-6,TRBJ2-3,.,.
TGTGCCAGCAGCCTTAGCACAGATACGCAGTATTTT,CASSLSTDTQYF,TRBV9,TRBJ2-3,.,.
TGTGCCAGCAGCTATGGGACTGTGAACACTGAAGCTTTCTTT,CASSYGTVNTEAFF,TRBV5-4,TRBJ1-1,.,.
TGTGCCAGCAGACAGGGCGGAAACACTGAAGCTTTCTTT,CASRQGGNTEAFF,TRBV6-5,TRBJ1-1,.,.
TGTGCCAGCTCTAGCGGGGGACCGCAGTATTTT,CASSSGGPQYF,TRBV19,TRBJ2-3,TRBD2,.
TGTGCCAGCACGGGTCTAGCGGGGAGCCAAGAGACCCAGTACTTC,CASTGLAGSQETQYF,TRBV2,TRBJ2-5,TRBD2,once
TGCGCCAGCAGTGAAGACACCCTCTATGGCTACACCTTC,CASSEDTLYGYTF,TRBV4-1,TRBJ1-2,.,once
TGTGCCAGCAGCCTACAGGGGACCACCACTGAAGCTTTCTTT,CASSLQGTTTEAFF,TRBV6-5,TRBJ1-1,TRBD1,.
TGTGCCAGCAGCTTTAATGTTCTACAGCCCTACGAGCAGTACTTC,CASSFNVLQPYEQYF,TRBV7-5,TRBJ2-7,.,.
TGTGCCAGCAGCCAATCCTATAATTCACCCCTCCACTTT,CASSQSYNSPLHF,TRBV16,TRBJ1-6,.,.
TGCAGCGTTGACGGGGGATTCGACACCGGGGAGCTGTTTTTT,CSVDGGFDTGELFF,TRBV29-1,TRBJ2-2,.,.
TGTGCCAGCAGCCAGGTCCTTACAGGGGTGTCTGGTGGCTACACCTTC,CASSQVLTGVSGGYTF,TRBV11-2,TRBJ1-2,TRBD1,.
TGTGCCAGCAGCTTATGGGGTCCCGGGGGAAGCTCCTACAATGAGCAGTTCTTC,CASSLWGPGGSSYNEQFF,TRBV7-9,TRBJ2-1,.,.
TGTGCCAGCAGTTTCGGTTCCTTGAACACTGAAGCTTTCTTT,CASSFGSLNTEAFF,TRBV27,TRBJ1-1,.,once
TGTGCCAGCCAGAGCGCGGGTAGCTCCTACGAGCAGTACTTC,CASQSAGSSYEQYF,TRBV19,TRBJ2-7,.,.
TGTGCCAGCAGTTACGACAGGGACTATAATTCACCCCTCCACTTT,CASSYDRDYNSPLHF,TRBV6-5,TRBJ1-6,TRBD1,few
TGTGCCACCAGTCTAGTGGAGGACGGCACCATATATTTT,CATSLVEDGTIYF,TRBV15,TRBJ1-3,.,.
TGTGCCAGCAGCCCCGGGACAGGCCCTCGCACAGATACGCAGTATTTT,CASSPGTGPRTDTQYF,TRBV13,TRBJ2-3,TRBD1,.
TGTGCCAGCAGCTTGGAACCAGGGTATGGCTACACCTTC,CASSLEPGYGYTF,TRBV5-5,TRBJ1-2,.,.
TGCGCCAGCAGCCAAGCAGACAGGGTGAATGGCTACACCTTC,CASSQADRVNGYTF,TRBV4-1,TRBJ1-2,TRBD1,.
TGTGCCAGCAGTTACTCGAGTGGGTTCTCTAACTATGGCTACACCTTC,CASSYSSGFSNYGYTF,TRBV6-5,TRBJ1-2,.,.
TGTGCCAGCAGCTTCCAAGAGACCCAGTACTTC,CASSFQETQYF,TRBV7-9,TRBJ2-5,.,.
TGTGCCAGTAGTAATCCAGGGCCCTACACAGATACGCAGTATTTT,CASSNPGPYTDTQYF,TRBV19,TRBJ2-3,.,.
TGTGCCAGCAGTGAATACCCCACAGATGAGCAGTTCTTC,CASSEYPTDEQFF,TRBV25-1,TRBJ2-1,.,.
TGTGCCATCAATGAAGAAAATCAGCCCCAGCATTTT,CAINEENQPQHF,TRBV10-3,TRBJ1-5,.,once
TGTGCCAGCAGCTTGGGTGGGACTAATTATGGCTACACCTTC,CASSLGGTNYGYTF,TRBV5-4,TRBJ1-2,.,.
TGTGCCACCAGCGGCCGTAGAACCTACGAGCAGTACTTC,CATSGRRTYEQYF,TRBV15,TRBJ2-7,.,.
TGCGCCAGCAGCCAAGATGGGCGCGAGCAGTACTTC,CASSQDGREQYF,TRBV4-1,TRBJ2-7,.,once
TGTGCCAGCAGCTTAGTTGAGAACACTGAAGCTTTCTTT,CASSLVENTEAFF,TRBV11-2,TRBJ1-1,.,.
TGCAGCGTTTTGTGGGCAGGCTACAATGAGCAGTTCTTC,CSVLWAGYNEQFF,TRBV29-1,TRBJ2-1,.,.
TGTGCCAGCAGCTTAGTGGATCCCTTTCGGGGGCCTGGGGCCAACGTCCTGACTTTC,CASSLVDPFRGPGANVLTF,TRBV7-6,TRBJ2-6,.,.
TGTGCCAGCACCCTGGGTTCCGGCGATACGCAGTATTTT,CASTLGSGDTQYF,TRBV13,TRBJ2-3,.,.
TGTGCCAGCAGTTTGACAGGCACAGATACGCAGTATTTT,CASSLTGTDTQYF,TRBV27,TRBJ2-3,.,.